Shown below are 20 T cell receptor beta chains from a single sample sequenced in a study of tumor and adjacent non-tumor tissue in lung cancer. The template was RNA from unsorted bulk tissue. Three rounds of nested PCR, following a modified ARM-PCR protocol, produced the TCRbeta library. A single record per CDR3 protein comes from TCRdb applying MiXCR to the multiplex PCR reads. The sample has approximately 90,000 distinct CDR3 sequences; around 57% are singletons. Sequencing was performed on lung tumor tissue. These receptors were collected from a man in his 70s with non-small cell lung cancer.

Worth noting for this clonotype: A much larger clone lies a single base off, so this may be a read error. The chain uses TRBV6-6 and TRBJ2-7; TRBD1 matches 11 bases. Germline CDR1 is MNHNY and CDR2 is SVGAGI (reference sequence). The length of the CDR3 is 16 residues. The CDR3 bases are TGTGCCAGGAGTTACGGGGACGGGACAGGGGGCTACGAGCAGTACTTC. Encoded protein: CARSYGDGTGGYEQYF.

Concerning this clonotype: In this CDR3 the conserved last residue, phenylalanine or tryptophan, is missing, so a read error is likely. The genes are TRBV4-1 and TRBJ2-3; D possibly corresponds to TRBD2 (6 bases). CDR3 length: 14 amino acids. CDR1 is MGHRA and CDR2 is YSYEKL in the germline V gene. Deletions cut 1 base from V and 6 bases from J, with 11 bases between. The CDR3 DNA is TGCGCCAGCAGCCAAGGCCTAGCGAGTGATACGCAGTATCTT. Translation gives CASSQGLASDTQYL.

The rearrangement joins TRBV2 to TRBJ1-5, with D perhaps TRBD1 (5 bases). Between the trimmed V and J ends, which lost 7 bases and 2 bases, there was a span of 18 bases. Per germline, CDR1 SNHLY and CDR2 FYNNEI. CDR3 length: 16 amino acids. The CDR3 here is CASNRRGGLGNQPQHF. The CDR3 DNA sequence: TGTGCCAGCAATCGACGGGGCGGGTTGGGCAATCAGCCCCAGCATTTT.

This clonotype was counted ten times or more. The V call is TRBV5-1, the J call TRBJ1-3; D is ambiguous. Germline loops: CDR1 SGHRS, CDR2 YFSETQ. V was shortened by 4 bases and J by 4 bases, with 15 bases between the two germline ends. CDR3 size: 15 residues. The DNA for the CDR3 is TGCGCCAGCAGCGAGACACCGAGCACCGGAAACACCATATATTTT. It encodes CASSETPSTGNTIYF.

There are many counts of this clonotype. The CDR3 DNA reads as TGCAGTGCTCACGACAGGGGGCAGAATCAGCCCCAGCATTTT. Residues: CSAHDRGQNQPQHF. The V call is TRBV20-1, the J call TRBJ1-5, with 10 positions matching TRBD1. The CDR3 is made up of 14 amino acids. V was pared by 5 bases and J by 4 bases, with 5 bases of the junction left unmatched. Per the germline V gene, CDR1 is DFQATT and CDR2 is SNEGSKA (reference sequence).

Remarks on this clonotype: A read error may produce the germline difference seen at one junction end. This chain connects TRBV29-1 to TRBJ1-2; D not resolved. CDR1 is SQVTM and CDR2 is ANQGSEA in the germline V gene. The CDR3 length is 13 residues. The CDR3 here is CSVTTARNYGFTF. The CDR3 region has the DNA TGCAGCGTTACGACGGCACGGAACTATGGCTTCACCTTC.

With regard to this clonotype: Germline is not matched at one junction end, which may reflect a read error. V gene TRBV11-2 combines with J gene TRBJ2-3; D is tentatively TRBD1 or TRBD2 (5 bases each). The length of the CDR3 is 13 residues. CDR1 is SGHAT, CDR2 FQNNGV, per germline. Here the CDR3 reads CVSSSGPTDMQYF. The CDR3 nucleotides are TGTGTCAGCAGCTCGGGACCCACAGATATGCAGTATTTT.

Concerning this clonotype itself: At one of its ends the junction is not consistent with the germline gene, which may arise from a read error. This chain's CDR3 is CSASAGAVSLPPHF. The DNA for the CDR3 is TGCAGTGCCTCTGCTGGAGCAGTTAGTTTACCCCCCCACTTT. This chain uses TRBV20-1 with TRBJ1-6; D remains unclear. The CDR3 contains 14 residues. CDR1 is DFQATT and CDR2 is SNEGSKA in the germline V gene (reference sequence).

The chain combines TRBV20-1 with TRBJ2-2; 8 nucleotides line up with TRBD2. The CDR3 length is 18 residues. Germline CDR1 reads DFQATT; CDR2 reads SNEGSKA (reference sequence). With V trimmed by 0 bases and J by 2 bases, 11 bases remained unmatched. CDR3 protein: CSARDRGGLAFNTGELFF. In DNA form, the CDR3 reads TGCAGTGCTAGAGATCGGGGGGGGCTAGCGTTTAACACCGGGGAGCTGTTTTTT.

This clonotype appeared many times. The rearrangement joins TRBV10-2 to TRBJ2-2; no reliable D call. This CDR3 has 13 residues. Germline V gene lookup returns CDR1 WSHSY and CDR2 SAAADI. With 6 bases removed from V and 0 bases from J, the gap between germline ends came to 5 bases. CDR3 DNA sequence: TGCGCCAGCAGATCAACGAACACCGGGGAGCTGTTTTTT. Residues: CASRSTNTGELFF.

This sequence joins TRBV30 and TRBJ1-2, with TRBD1 as a possible D gene (6 bases). The V gene's germline CDR1 is GTSNPN and CDR2 SVGIG (reference sequence). There are 15 residues in the CDR3. The V and J ends lost 0 bases and 5 bases respectively, with 16 bases between them. CDR3 nucleotides: TGTGCCTGGAGTGTAGGGGGTCCGAGGACATATGGCTACACCTTC. It is translated as CAWSVGGPRTYGYTF.

This clonotype was counted once. A much more abundant neighbour one base away suggests this may be a read error. The rearrangement links TRBV20-1 to TRBJ1-2; no clear D. Trimming took off 2 bases at V and 6 bases at J, with 10 bases between the two ends. CDR3 size: 12 residues. Germline V gene lookup returns CDR1 DFQATT and CDR2 SNEGSKA (reference sequence). The CDR3 DNA follows: TGCAGTGCTAGACCGACATGGCATGGCTACACCTTC. Its protein product is CSARPTWHGYTF.

On this clonotype: At one boundary the junction diverges from the germline segment, which might be a read error. This chain links TRBV12-3 or TRBV12-4 with TRBJ2-2; D perhaps matches TRBD1 (8 bases). There are 15 residues in the CDR3. CDR3 sequence reads: CANRSGTGTTGELLF. The CDR3 DNA follows: TGTGCCAACAGGAGCGGGACAGGCACCACCGGGGAGCTGCTTTTT.

The V call is TRBV12-3 or TRBV12-4, the J call TRBJ2-3; possibly TRBD1 for D (5 bases). Trimming cost V 4 bases and J 1 base, with 15 bases left between them. The CDR3 consists of 16 residues. The CDR3, as DNA: TGTGCCAGCAGTTCACAGAACAGGTTACGCACAGATACGCAGTATTTT. It is translated as CASSSQNRLRTDTQYF.

Of note for this clonotype: Lacking the conserved final phenylalanine or tryptophan, this CDR3 likely reflects a read error. The DNA is left out, because the CDR3 cannot be placed on it with certainty; the CDR3 is given as TCRdb lists it. The V call is TRBV11-2, the J call TRBJ2-3. Both ends counted, the CDR3 spans 15 residues. CDR1 is SGHAT, CDR2 FQNNGV, per germline. The CDR3 here is CASSFDGIVADTHYS.

Details on this clonotype: A read error may account for a junction end that differs from germline. This chain joins TRBV11-3 and TRBJ2-3; possibly TRBD1 for D (6 bases). The CDR3 is 12 amino acids. Per germline, CDR1 SGHNT and CDR2 YENEEA. CDR3 nucleotide sequence: TGTACCAGCAATAACCAGGGGAATACGCAGTATTTT. Translating it yields CTSNNQGNTQYF. The complete variable domain, with remaining parts taken from reference TRBV11-3 and TRBJ2-3, reads EAGVVQSPRYKIIEKKQPVAFWCNPISGHNTLYWYLQNLGQGPELLIRYENEEAVDDSQLPKDRFSAERLKGVDSTLKIQPAELGDSAVYLCTSNNQGNTQYFGPGTRLTVL.

This clonotype showed up just a few times. This chain links TRBV5-5 with TRBJ2-2, with D possibly being TRBD2 (7 bases). Trimming removed 0 bases at V and 5 bases at J, with 14 bases between. This CDR3 is built from 16 residues. Germline-derived CDR1 and CDR2 are SGHKS and YYEKEE (reference sequence). CDR3 sequence reads: CASSLGGGARTGELFF. The CDR3 DNA is TGTGCCAGCAGCTTGGGGGGGGGCGCGCGGACCGGGGAGCTGTTTTTT.

Comment on this clonotype: Lacking the conserved final phenylalanine or tryptophan, this CDR3 likely reflects a read error. V and J are TRBV10-2 and TRBJ2-5; TRBD2 matches at 8 bases. Trimming at V came to 6 bases and at J to 1 base, leaving 1 base not matched to a gene. Germline V gene sequence: CDR1 WSHSY, CDR2 SAAADI. The CDR3 spans 13 residues. The CDR3 reads CASRAGGQETQYY. Written as DNA, the CDR3 is TGCGCCAGCAGGGCGGGGGGCCAAGAGACCCAGTACTAC.

As regards this clonotype: The junction departs from germline at one end; a sequencing error may be responsible. CDR3 residues: CASSPPGQFTFPNTEELFF. The CDR3 DNA reads TGTGCCAGTAGTCCCCCGGGACAGTTTACCTTCCCGAACACCGAGGAGCTGTTTTTT. This sequence joins TRBV19 and TRBJ2-2; 7 nucleotides align to TRBD1. Germline loops: CDR1 LNHDA, CDR2 SQIVND (reference sequence). This CDR3 is 19 amino acids long.

A single count supports this clonotype. Germline is not matched at one junction end, which may reflect a read error. The chain employs TRBV5-1 and TRBJ2-3, with D perhaps matching TRBD1 (5 bases). The CDR3 has 15 residues. Germline CDR1 SGHRS, CDR2 YFSETQ. CDR3 bases: TGCGCCAGCAGCCGCCAGTGGGGCGGAACAGATGCGCAATATTTT. Its protein is CASSRQWGGTDAQYF.